This T cell receptor (beta chain) emerged from a study of beta chain features in type 1 diabetes (dated by TCRdb to 2017 to 2018). With regard to the full study: Mean age, gender distribution, total cell number and subset yield did not differ between patients and healthy donors. A total of roughly 98,000,000 sorted cells were examined across all samples, and RNA yield correlated strongly with the number of cells per subset. Naive and central memory subsets were obtained from all 30 or so donors, but regulatory and stem cell-like memory subsets were isolated from only 8 patients and roughly eight healthy donors. The study compared the TCRB repertoires of sorted circulating CD4+ T cell subsets in recently diagnosed type 1 diabetes patients with those in matched healthy donors.

Counted from cysteine to phenylalanine, this CDR3 has 14 amino acids. Of all the DNA, just the CDR3 is kept, 42 bases in frame from base 1. Looking up the germline V gene yields CDR1 LGHNT and CDR2 FRNRAP. Trimming removed 3 bases from V and 3 bases from J, leaving 11 bases between the germline ends. The table lists this clone with a few counts. Its antigen is not yet known. Base-call qualities are not available, and no considerably larger clone is one nucleotide away. Each donor gave one peripheral blood draw, averaging around 120 mL, which was collected into heparinised tubes. Naive, central memory, regulatory and stem cell-like memory CD4+ T cells were sorted on a BD FACSAria II using a panel including CD45RO, CCR7, CD25, CD127, CD95 and CD27. Every sorted population had a purity above 95%. PBMCs were isolated right away by Lymphoprep density gradient centrifugation and were stained directly, without culture. Samples were stained and sorted in pairs, with one healthy donor and one patient per experiment, so that batch effects were minimized.

The entire isolated RNA was reverse transcribed using the High Capacity cDNA Reverse Transcription Kit, and thus expressed TCRB transcripts were sequenced. Naive, central memory and regulatory T cell samples underwent deep immunoSEQ sequencing, averaging about 3.57 million total reads per sample. Sorted cells were lysed in RLT buffer and RNA was extracted with DNase-treated RNeasy Micro or Mini kits, depending on cell number. To prevent cross-contamination, each cell subset was processed individually, whereas patient and healthy donor samples were processed jointly. TCRB sequences were amplified from cDNA with the immunoSEQ multiplex PCR, producing 87-bp fragments spanning the CDR3 region. Sequencing of the amplicons was done on the Illumina HiSeq platform. Turning to the authors' computational methods: Synthetic template baselines were used to correct PCR bias computationally, reads within Hamming distance 2 were collapsed, and singletons that could not be merged were discarded. Reads were aligned to IMGT to assign V, D and J genes, CDR3 length, and insertions or deletions at six rearrangement sites. Within each subset, clonotype counts were normalized to sorted cell number, after which true diversity and Gini coefficients were computed with the tcR R package. The overlap coefficient, calculated on TCRB nucleotide sequences, was used to measure repertoire sharing. Out-of-frame TCRB sequences from naive cells were analyzed to stand in for the pre-selection repertoire. Held by TCRdb, this immuneACCESS table contains in-frame sequences only and omits some clones. Under half of the omission traces to an unresolved V gene where checked; the cause of the rest is unknown. V and J calls and clone size come straight from that table; D and trimming were deduced from the DNA. The sample includes 500,000 to 650,000 clones, with about an eighth observed a single time. Together, the top ten hold roughly 0.11% of the sample.

On the study overall, not on this receptor specifically: At VDJ recombination sites, type 1 diabetes patients had fewer insertions and more deleted nucleotides, which implies abnormalities in thymic rearrangement. Because cDNA was sequenced instead of genomic DNA, highly expressing activated cells could be over-represented, though the groups showed no difference in activation or CD3 levels. The naive, central memory and regulatory TCRB repertoires appeared to resemble one another more closely among patients than among healthy donors. HLA sub-analyses involved small numbers of individuals, so any influence of HLA type on TCRB rearrangement remained unresolved. Shorter templates might have been favored by PCR, but patient and control samples were amplified and corrected together, so both groups would have been affected equally by any skew. Type 1 diabetes patients showed a moderate but significant shortening of TCRB CDR3 length in all four CD4+ subsets.

Sequenced material: naive CD4+ T cells from blood. Interpreted using the paper, the cell subset or site label stands for: true naive CD4+ T cells. The receptor chain draws on TRBV12-5 and TRBJ1-2; tentative D gene TRBD1, with 6 bases matching. The clonotype originates from a man aged 25-45 years with type 1 diabetes. The nucleotide sequence reads as follows: TGTGCTAGTGGTTTATCAGGGGCGTACTATGGCTACACCTTC. Translated, it reads CASGLSGAYYGYTF. Beyond the CDR3, the reference TRBV12-5 and TRBJ1-2 genes provide the residues; the full variable domain reads: DARVTQTPRHKVTEMGQEVTMRCQPILGHNTVFWYRQTMMQGLELLAYFRNRAPLDDSGMPKDRFSAEMPDATLATLKIQPSEPRDSAVYFCASGLSGAYYGYTFGSGTRLTVV.